The 9 T cell receptor beta chains below were found in one sample sequenced in a study of early stage breast cancer tumors. Clones were read by immunoSEQ multiplex PCR, and TCRdb kept only the in-frame ones, dropping some. The sample lists tens of thousands of clones, around 80% occurring once. The specimen was blood. The receptor source for this set is a person aged 40-50 years with breast cancer.

CDR3 DNA sequence: TGTGCCAGTAGTCCCATGATCACCCGCATCAAGCCCGACAGGGAGAACTATGGCTACACCTTC. Its translation: CASSPMITRIKPDRENYGYTF. The chain is built from TRBV19 and TRBJ1-2; TRBD1 matches 7 bases. V was clipped by 5 bases and J by 2 bases; unmatched bases: 26. Germline CDR1 LNHDA, CDR2 SQIVND (reference sequence). CDR3 length: 21 amino acids. The entire variable domain, with the rest obtained from reference TRBV19 and TRBJ1-2, is as follows: DGGITQSPKYLFRKEGQNVTLSCEQNLNHDAMYWYRQDPGQGLRLIYYSQIVNDFQKGDIAEGYSVSREKKESFPLTVTSAQKNPTAFYLCASSPMITRIKPDRENYGYTFGSGTRLTVV.

The chain uses TRBV18 and TRBJ1-1; tentatively, D is TRBD1 (6 bases). Trimming left V 0 bases short and J 6 bases short, with 14 bases between. The germline V gene has CDR1 KGHSH and CDR2 LQKENI. This CDR3 has 15 residues. CDR3 protein: CASSPPNREESEAFF. CDR3 nucleotide sequence: TGTGCCAGCTCACCACCGAACAGGGAAGAGTCTGAAGCTTTCTTT.

The chain recombines TRBV19 with TRBJ1-5, with TRBD1 identical over 7 bases. The junction had 4 bases not matched to a gene; V was cut back by 7 bases and J by 1 base. The CDR3 extends over 14 amino acids. Germline lookup yields CDR1 LNHDA and CDR2 SQIVND (reference sequence). Here the CDR3 DNA reads TGTGCCAGTAACATACAGGGGAGCAATCAGCCCCAGCATTTT. The encoded protein is CASNIQGSNQPQHF. The entire variable domain, with the rest obtained from reference TRBV19 and TRBJ1-5, is as follows: DGGITQSPKYLFRKEGQNVTLSCEQNLNHDAMYWYRQDPGQGLRLIYYSQIVNDFQKGDIAEGYSVSREKKESFPLTVTSAQKNPTAFYLCASNIQGSNQPQHFGDGTRLSIL.

The chain combines TRBV6-1 with TRBJ2-7, with 10 bases fitting TRBD1. The CDR3 loop spans 14 amino acids. CDR1 is MNHNS, CDR2 SASEGT, per germline. V gave up 4 bases and J gave up 4 bases; unmatched junction bases: 4. The CDR3 protein is CASSGRQGAYEQYF. CDR3 DNA: TGTGCCAGCAGTGGTAGACAGGGGGCTTACGAGCAGTACTTC.

This clone was detected only a few times. The chain employs TRBV20-1 and TRBJ1-1; D is uncertain. The length of the CDR3 is 11 residues. Trimming took off 6 bases at V and 4 bases at J, with 9 bases between the two ends. Germline V gene lookup returns CDR1 DFQATT and CDR2 SNEGSKA (reference sequence). The DNA of the CDR3 is TGCAGTGCCAAGGACGGCACTGAAGCTTTCTTT. This codes for CSAKDGTEAFF.

The chain links TRBV5-1 to TRBJ2-2; D is unresolved. Looked up from germline, CDR1 is SGHRS and CDR2 is YFSETQ. V lost 1 base, J lost 1 base, and 11 bases lay in between. The CDR3 has 16 amino acids. This CDR3 is CASSLHYNLNTGELFF. The CDR3 DNA sequence: TGCGCCAGCAGCTTGCATTATAACTTGAACACCGGGGAGCTGTTTTTT.

The CDR3 loop is CASSTETSADTQYF. The CDR3 nucleotides read TGTGCCAGCAGTACAGAGACTAGCGCAGATACGCAGTATTTT. This chain uses TRBV7-9 with TRBJ2-3; 8 bases map to TRBD2. The CDR3 extends over 14 amino acids. After removal of 6 bases from V and 4 bases from J, the junction contained 6 bases not matched to a gene. Germline CDR1 and CDR2: SEHNR and FQNEAQ (reference sequence).

The rearrangement uses TRBV7-9 and TRBJ2-3; the D call may be TRBD1 or TRBD2 (5 bases each). CDR3 length: 13 residues. Germline V gives CDR1 SEHNR, CDR2 FQNEAQ (reference sequence). V gave up 8 bases and J gave up 4 bases, with 13 bases separating them. The CDR3 sequence is CASFEGYPDTQYF. CDR3 coding DNA: TGTGCCAGCTTTGAGGGGTATCCAGATACGCAGTATTTT.

This clone was detected a few times. The V gene is TRBV9, the J gene TRBJ1-1, with D possibly being TRBD1 (5 bases). Germline lookup yields CDR1 SGDLS and CDR2 YYNGEE. This CDR3 is built from 15 residues. Trimming pared 4 bases from V and 1 base from J, leaving 14 bases between. CDR3 residues: CASSLQGTGNTEAFF. In nucleotides, the CDR3 is TGTGCCAGCAGCTTACAAGGGACGGGGAACACTGAAGCTTTCTTT.